This T cell receptor beta chain was recovered during a study of shared clonotypes between healthy human individuals. Study conclusions and caveats: Generation of non-shared clonotypes was less probable than generation of clonotypes shared by all four donors. Sampling included only blood; tissue repertoires likely differ. The sharing of 4% to 5.5% of naive CD4 clonotypes was seen across a handful of donors.

CD45RO negativity and positive selection for CCR7 defined naive CD8 cells, a population that excluded terminally differentiated effector memory CD45RA+ cells. The CDR3 is made up of 15 amino acids. Germline CDR1 MGHRA, CDR2 YSYEKL. Trimming took off 2 bases at V and 0 bases at J, with 9 bases between the two ends. A single count supports this clone. The target antigen is unknown. This sample includes further DNA sequences coding for the same CDR3. Generated by immunoSEQ multiplex PCR, the TCRdb table keeps only in-frame clones and is missing some. The sample lists some 1,900,000 clones, about 95% seen once, with under 1.5% in the top ten.

The sequence was collected from a man aged 18 to 30 in good health. Sequenced sample: naive CD8+ T cells sorted from blood. The rearrangement links TRBV4-1 to TRBJ2-3; D uncertain. CDR3 loop: CASSQREGSTDTQYF. The CDR3 DNA reads TGCGCCAGCAGCCAAAGGGAAGGTAGCACAGATACGCAGTATTTT.